The following is a T cell receptor beta chain sequence with its context. Original methodology: Using reference gene primer amplification, nucleated cell counts were estimated. The assay was immunoSEQ multiplex PCR, and TCRdb's table has in-frame clones only and misses some. That table supplies the V and J calls and clone size; D and trimming were determined from the DNA. The data hold 350,000 to 400,000 clones, with approximately 91% observed a single time. The data were taken from a study of blood T cell repertoires in COVID-19. The wider study: Sites in the United States, Italy and Spain provided acute and convalescent COVID-19 samples. PBMCs, B-cell-depleted T cells, or T cells were the source of the cDNA or gDNA that made up the material.

Exposed enrollees encountered a COVID-19 case at some point within 2 weeks before study entry. This TCR derives from a woman in her 40s who had been exposed to COVID-19. Specimen: PBMCs or T cells enriched from blood (not recorded which).

The CDR3 is CASRIAGPGSYEQYF. CDR3 DNA: TGTGCCAGCAGAATAGCGGGCCCGGGCTCCTACGAGCAGTACTTC. This chain joins TRBV21-1 and TRBJ2-7; TRBD2, the table's D call, was not compared with the DNA. TRBV21-1 represents a pseudogene. There are 15 residues in the CDR3.